These 22 T cell receptor beta chains originate from one sample sequenced in a study of PD-1 blockade in classical Hodgkin lymphoma. Time point meaning: cycle 4 day 1 (C4D1), after more than five weeks of nivolumab. The patients all showed relapse after autologous stem cell transplantation, while their brentuximab vedotin exposure varied. Measured with immunoSEQ multiplex PCR; TCRdb has only the in-frame clones, and not every one. Among 20,000 to 25,000 clones listed, roughly 86% were seen once. This sample comprised peripheral blood mononuclear cells (PBMCs), obtained before the fourth cycle of nivolumab. All receptors derive from a human donor with classical Hodgkin lymphoma.

The chain has TRBV6-5 and TRBJ2-3; unclear D gene. V was shortened by 5 bases and J by 5 bases, with 5 bases between the two germline ends. From germline, CDR1 is MNHEY and CDR2 SVGAGI. The CDR3 contains 11 residues. Here the CDR3 reads CASSRGDTQYF. In nucleotides, the CDR3 is TGTGCCAGCAGTCGAGGAGATACGCAGTATTTT.

The genes are TRBV11-2 and TRBJ2-7; no firm D call. Germline V gene lookup returns CDR1 SGHAT and CDR2 FQNNGV. With 0 bases removed from V and 2 bases from J, the gap between germline ends came to 14 bases. This CDR3 is built from 16 residues. CDR3 protein: CASSLDRGSPTYEQYF. CDR3 bases: TGTGCCAGCAGCTTAGATCGAGGCTCCCCGACCTACGAGCAGTACTTC.

The chain joins TRBV5-1 to TRBJ2-2; D uncertain. Per the germline V gene, CDR1 is SGHRS and CDR2 is YFSETQ. Trimming removed 0 bases at V and 1 base at J, with 10 bases between. The CDR3 sequence is 16 residues long. The CDR3 sequence is CASSLDPEQNTGELFF. CDR3 nucleotides: TGCGCCAGCAGCTTGGACCCCGAGCAGAACACCGGGGAGCTGTTTTTT.

This chain uses TRBV30 with TRBJ2-4; TRBD1 matches 9 bases. Germline CDR1 reads GTSNPN; CDR2 reads SVGIG (reference sequence). The CDR3 loop spans 15 amino acids. V shed 0 bases, J shed 7 bases, and the junction held 7 bases outside the gene matches. CDR3: CAWSVWGTGRNIQYF. CDR3 sequence (DNA): TGTGCCTGGAGTGTATGGGGGACAGGGAGGAACATTCAGTACTTC.

The chain is built from TRBV9 and TRBJ1-1; tentatively, D is TRBD1 (6 bases). Germline V gene sequence: CDR1 SGDLS, CDR2 YYNGEE. V was pared by 0 bases and J by 6 bases, with 15 bases between. The CDR3 loop spans 15 amino acids. The CDR3 protein is CASSVGDTPNSEAFF. The CDR3 DNA reads as TGTGCCAGCAGCGTAGGGGACACCCCTAACTCTGAAGCTTTCTTT.

This clone was found once. The rearrangement links TRBV7-9 to TRBJ1-1, with 7 bases identical to TRBD1. Germline-derived CDR1 and CDR2 are SEHNR and FQNEAQ (reference sequence). CDR3 length: 14 amino acids. V was clipped by 3 bases and J by 7 bases; unmatched bases: 8. CDR3 DNA sequence: TGTGCCAGCAGCTTTTTCGACAGGGTTGATGAAGCTTTCTTT. It specifies CASSFFDRVDEAFF.

V gene TRBV30 combines with J gene TRBJ1-3; D not certain. Per germline, CDR1 GTSNPN and CDR2 SVGIG (reference sequence). The CDR3 spans 12 residues. This chain's CDR3 is CATGQSGNTIYF. CDR3 sequence (DNA): TGTGCAACCGGGCAGTCTGGAAACACCATATATTTT.

The gene calls are TRBV10-3 and TRBJ2-1; D unresolved. V lost 3 bases and J 4 bases, leaving 7 bases between the germline ends. Germline V CDR1 and CDR2: ENHRY, SYGVKD. CDR3 length: 13 amino acids. The chain's CDR3 is CAISDIEYNEQFF. The CDR3, as DNA: TGTGCCATCAGTGACATTGAGTACAATGAGCAGTTCTTC.

In this sample, this clone turned up a few times. This chain joins TRBV4-1 and TRBJ2-7; tentatively, D is TRBD2 (6 bases). The CDR3 sequence is 14 residues long. Germline values: CDR1 MGHRA, CDR2 YSYEKL. V was clipped by 3 bases and J by 3 bases, with 12 bases between them. The chain's CDR3 is CASSQGRGIYEQYF. CDR3 DNA sequence: TGCGCCAGCAGCCAGGGACGGGGGATCTACGAGCAGTACTTC.

The chain recombines TRBV10-2 with TRBJ2-7; D may be TRBD1 (6 bases). The V gene's germline CDR1 is WSHSY and CDR2 SAAADI. This CDR3 spans 15 amino acids. V lost 3 bases, J lost 6 bases, and 18 bases lay in between. This chain's CDR3 is CASSERGTHNSEQYF. CDR3 DNA: TGCGCCAGCAGTGAAAGGGGGACGCACAACTCCGAGCAGTACTTC.

This chain uses TRBV5-1 with TRBJ2-5, with D uncertain. This CDR3 contains 16 residues. The germline V and J ends were trimmed by 3 bases and 5 bases, with 20 bases remaining between them. CDR1 and CDR2 (germline): SGHRS, YFSETQ. DNA of the CDR3: TGCGCCAGCAGCTCCGAGGCTCGCCTGGGTGAGGAGACCCAGTACTTC. Its protein is CASSSEARLGEETQYF. Combining the CDR3 with reference TRBV5-1 and TRBJ2-5 gives the whole variable domain KAGVTQTPRYLIKTRGQQVTLSCSPISGHRSVSWYQQTPGQGLQFLFEYFSETQRNKGNFPGRFSGRQFSNSRSEMNVSTLELGDSALYLCASSSEARLGEETQYFGPGTRLLVL.

This chain links TRBV27 with TRBJ2-1; D is possibly TRBD1 or TRBD2 (5 bases each). The CDR3 runs to 13 residues. V lost 3 bases and J 9 bases, leaving 12 bases between the germline ends. Germline loops: CDR1 MNHEY, CDR2 SMNVEV (reference sequence). CDR3 amino acids: CASSFIRAGEQFF. The DNA for the CDR3 is TGTGCCAGCAGTTTTATCAGGGCGGGTGAGCAGTTCTTC.

The chain carries TRBV28 and TRBJ1-5; D remains unclear. Trimming cost V 3 bases and J 11 bases, with 8 bases left between them. In germline, CDR1 is MDHEN, CDR2 SYDVKM. This CDR3 comprises 11 residues. The CDR3 loop reads CASSFREAQHF. The CDR3 nucleotides are TGTGCCAGCAGTTTCCGGGAAGCCCAGCATTTT.

The chain employs TRBV29-1 and TRBJ2-5, with 8 bases identical to TRBD2. V gave up 7 bases and J gave up 1 base; unmatched junction bases: 11. Per germline, CDR1 SQVTM and CDR2 ANQGSEA. The CDR3 consists of 15 residues. In DNA form, the CDR3 reads TGCAGCGCTCTTACCGGGACTAGGCCCCAAGAGACCCAGTACTTC. Residues: CSALTGTRPQETQYF.

This sequence joins TRBV6-5 and TRBJ1-2; D perhaps matches TRBD1 (6 bases). V dropped 0 bases and J dropped 4 bases, with 9 bases sitting between them. There are 14 residues in the CDR3. Germline loops: CDR1 MNHEY, CDR2 SVGAGI. The CDR3 here is CASSYSQGSYGYTF. The CDR3 DNA reads TGTGCCAGCAGTTACTCCCAGGGGTCCTATGGCTACACCTTC.

This sequence joins TRBV18 and TRBJ1-5; D might be TRBD1 (5 bases). Germline CDR1 KGHSH, CDR2 LQKENI. V gave up 6 bases and J gave up 0 bases, with 12 bases separating them. The CDR3 extends over 15 amino acids. This chain's CDR3 is CASSPGRGSNQPQHF. In nucleotides, the CDR3 is TGTGCCAGCTCTCCAGGGAGGGGTAGCAATCAGCCCCAGCATTTT.

In regard to this clone: Other DNA sequences in the same sample also yield this CDR3. The rearrangement joins TRBV30 to TRBJ2-3; D might be TRBD1 or TRBD2, each matching 5 bases. The CDR3 consists of 13 residues. V lost 0 bases, J lost 1 base, and 5 bases lay in between. The germline V gene has CDR1 GTSNPN and CDR2 SVGIG (reference sequence). The CDR3 DNA sequence: TGTGCCTGGAGTGTGGGGGGCACAGATACGCAGTATTTT. Translation: CAWSVGGTDTQYF.

This rearrangement joins TRBV13 to TRBJ2-7, with TRBD1 identical over 8 bases. The CDR3 consists of 14 residues. Germline CDR1 PRHDT, CDR2 FYEKMQ (reference sequence). Germline trimming cut 5 bases from V and 2 bases from J; bases unmatched to any gene: 5. The CDR3 DNA follows: TGTGCCAGCAGCCCGGACAGGGACACCTACGAGCAGTACTTC. It specifies CASSPDRDTYEQYF.

The V call is TRBV10-1, the J call TRBJ1-4, with D possibly matching TRBD1 (5 bases). Germline-derived CDR1 and CDR2 are WNHNN and SYGVQD (reference sequence). V was shortened by 8 bases and J by 8 bases, with 21 bases between the two germline ends. The CDR3 runs to 15 residues. The CDR3 nucleotides read TGCGCCAGCCCAGTCCGTAGGGGCGCGAGGGAAAAACTGTTTTTT. Protein sequence: CASPVRRGAREKLFF.

The V call is TRBV2, the J call TRBJ2-3; the D is unclear. The CDR3 extends over 14 amino acids. CDR1 is SNHLY, CDR2 FYNNEI, per germline. The V end was cut by 3 bases, the J end by 4 bases, with 11 bases between. Here the CDR3 reads CASSDGMVADTQYF. Here the CDR3 DNA reads TGTGCCAGCAGTGACGGTATGGTCGCAGATACGCAGTATTTT.

This chain uses TRBV21-1 with TRBJ1-4; no check of the table's D call, TRBD1, against the DNA was made. TRBV21-1 is a pseudogene segment. This CDR3 region has 16 residues. Here the CDR3 DNA reads TGTGCCAGCAGCAAAGTATTGTGTACTGGACAAGAAAAACTGTTTTTT. Protein: CASSKVLCTGQEKLFF.

The genes are TRBV11-2 and TRBJ2-7; D is undetermined. The germline V gene has CDR1 SGHAT and CDR2 FQNNGV. Trimming left V 1 base short and J 3 bases short, with 19 bases between. This CDR3 comprises 17 residues. The CDR3 is CASSLAGSGYSFYEQYF. CDR3 nucleotide sequence: TGTGCCAGCAGCTTAGCCGGATCTGGCTACAGCTTCTACGAGCAGTACTTC.